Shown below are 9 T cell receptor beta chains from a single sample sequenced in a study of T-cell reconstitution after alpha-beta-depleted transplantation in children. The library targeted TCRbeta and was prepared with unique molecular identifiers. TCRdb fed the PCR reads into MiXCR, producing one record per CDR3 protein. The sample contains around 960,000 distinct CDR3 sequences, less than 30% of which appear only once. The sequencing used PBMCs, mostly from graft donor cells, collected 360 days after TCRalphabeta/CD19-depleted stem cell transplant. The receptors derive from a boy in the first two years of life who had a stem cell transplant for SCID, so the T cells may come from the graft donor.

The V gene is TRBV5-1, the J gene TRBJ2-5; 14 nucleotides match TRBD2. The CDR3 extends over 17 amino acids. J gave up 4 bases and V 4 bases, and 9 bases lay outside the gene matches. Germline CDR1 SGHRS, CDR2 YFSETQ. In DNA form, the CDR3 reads TGCGCCAGCAGCCTGGGACTAGCGGGGGTGGACGGAGAGACCCAGTACTTC. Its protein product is CASSLGLAGVDGETQYF.

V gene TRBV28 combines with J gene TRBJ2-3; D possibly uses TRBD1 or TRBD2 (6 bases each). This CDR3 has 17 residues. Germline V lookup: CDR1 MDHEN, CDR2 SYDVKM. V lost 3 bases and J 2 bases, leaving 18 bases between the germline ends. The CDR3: CASSFPGVRTATDTQYF. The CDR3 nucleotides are TGTGCCAGCAGTTTTCCGGGGGTTAGGACAGCCACAGATACGCAGTATTTT.

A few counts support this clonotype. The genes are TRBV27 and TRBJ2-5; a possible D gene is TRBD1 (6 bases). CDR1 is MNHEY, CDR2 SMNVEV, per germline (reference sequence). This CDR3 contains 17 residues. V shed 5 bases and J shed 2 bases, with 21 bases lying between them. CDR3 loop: CASSPLGRRTEQETQYF. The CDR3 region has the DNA TGTGCCAGCAGTCCTCTAGGTCGCAGGACAGAACAAGAGACCCAGTACTTC.

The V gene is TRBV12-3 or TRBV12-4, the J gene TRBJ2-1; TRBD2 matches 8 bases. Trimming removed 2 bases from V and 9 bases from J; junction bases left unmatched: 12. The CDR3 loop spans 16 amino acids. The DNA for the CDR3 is TGTGCCAGCAGTTTACCGGGACTAGTTGTCCCCACTGAGCAGTTCTTC. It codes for CASSLPGLVVPTEQFF.

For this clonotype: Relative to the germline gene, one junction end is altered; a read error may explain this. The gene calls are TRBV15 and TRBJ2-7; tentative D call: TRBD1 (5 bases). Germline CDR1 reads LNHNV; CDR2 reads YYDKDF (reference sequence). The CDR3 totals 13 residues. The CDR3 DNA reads TGTGCCACCAGCAGAGATAGGCAGGGAATCCCCCTTTTC. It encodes CATSRDRQGIPLF.

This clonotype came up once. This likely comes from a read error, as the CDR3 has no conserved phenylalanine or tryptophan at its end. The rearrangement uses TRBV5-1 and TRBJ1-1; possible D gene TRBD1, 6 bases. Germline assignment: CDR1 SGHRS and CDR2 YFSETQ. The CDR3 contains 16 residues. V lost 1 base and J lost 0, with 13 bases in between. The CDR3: CASSLTAGAMNTEAFY. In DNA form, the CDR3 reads TGCGCCAGCAGCTTGACGGCAGGGGCTATGAACACTGAAGCTTTCTAT.

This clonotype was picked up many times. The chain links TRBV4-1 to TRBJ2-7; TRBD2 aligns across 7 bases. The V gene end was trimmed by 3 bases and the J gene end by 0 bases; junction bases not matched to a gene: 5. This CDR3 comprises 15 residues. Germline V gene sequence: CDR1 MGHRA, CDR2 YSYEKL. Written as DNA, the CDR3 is TGCGCCAGCAGCCACTTAGCGGGCCTCTCCTACGAGCAGTACTTC. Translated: CASSHLAGLSYEQYF.

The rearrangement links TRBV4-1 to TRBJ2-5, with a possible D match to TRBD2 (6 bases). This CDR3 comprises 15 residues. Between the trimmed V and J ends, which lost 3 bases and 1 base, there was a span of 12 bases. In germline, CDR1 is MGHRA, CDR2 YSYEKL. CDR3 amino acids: CASSQEGRSQETQYF. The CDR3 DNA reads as TGCGCCAGCAGCCAGGAGGGACGGAGCCAAGAGACCCAGTACTTC.

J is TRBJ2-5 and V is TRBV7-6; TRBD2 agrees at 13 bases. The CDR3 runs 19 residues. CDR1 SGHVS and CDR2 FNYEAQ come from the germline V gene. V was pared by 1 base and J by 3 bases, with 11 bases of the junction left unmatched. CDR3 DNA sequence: TGTGCCAGCAGCTTAGTTATGGTTGGCGGACTAGCGGGGGAAGAGACCCAGTACTTC. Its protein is CASSLVMVGGLAGEETQYF. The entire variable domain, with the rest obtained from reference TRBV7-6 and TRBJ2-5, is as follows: GAGVSQSPRYKVTKRGQDVALRCDPISGHVSLYWYRQALGQGPEFLTYFNYEAQQDKSGLPNDRFSAERPEGSISTLTIQRTEQRDSAMYRCASSLVMVGGLAGEETQYFGPGTRLLVL.